These 22 T cell receptor beta chains were all obtained from the same sample, sequenced in a study of TIL therapy for anti-PD-1-resistant metastatic lung cancer. Time point meaning: pre-treatment sample, taken before nivolumab and TIL therapy. Tumor tissue came from excised metastases, mostly pleural nodules or supraclavicular lymph nodes. Sequencing used immunoSEQ v3. Sequencing was performed with immunoSEQ multiplex PCR; in TCRdb, only in-frame clones are kept and a portion is missing. The sample includes 5,000 to 6,000 clones, around three fifths of them seen just once. The sequenced sample was tumor tissue, obtained at baseline. The source is a man between 65 and 85 years old with non-small cell lung cancer.

In its sample, this clone was seen a few times. The chain is built from TRBV5-1 and TRBJ1-1; D is uncertain. CDR1 and CDR2 from the germline V gene are SGHRS and YFSETQ. V lost 0 bases and J lost 0, with 6 bases in between. The CDR3 runs to 14 residues. CDR3 bases: TGCGCCAGCAGCTTGGACAGCATGAACACTGAAGCTTTCTTT. Protein: CASSLDSMNTEAFF.

This clone was observed a few times. The J gene is TRBJ2-1, the V gene TRBV2; 15 bases are a match to TRBD2. With V trimmed by 6 bases and J by 8 bases, 5 bases remained unmatched. The CDR3 loop spans 15 amino acids. Germline CDR1 SNHLY, CDR2 FYNNEI. The chain's CDR3 is CASSGLAGGRDEQFF. The CDR3 DNA reads TGTGCCAGCAGCGGACTAGCGGGAGGGCGGGATGAGCAGTTCTTC.

V gene TRBV4-3 combines with J gene TRBJ1-4; D is ambiguous. V dropped 4 bases and J dropped 0 bases, with 12 bases sitting between them. Per germline, CDR1 LGHNA and CDR2 YSLEER. This CDR3 has 16 residues. The CDR3: CASSPLPLATNEKLFF. The CDR3 bases are TGCGCCAGCAGCCCCCTCCCACTAGCAACTAATGAAAAACTGTTTTTT.

The chain recombines TRBV5-8 with TRBJ1-1, with a tentative D call TRBD1 (5 bases). The V and J ends lost 0 bases and 1 base respectively, with 10 bases between them. Germline CDR1 and CDR2: SGHTS and YDEGEE. The CDR3 spans 15 residues. CDR3 protein: CASSLDRGWNTEAFF. CDR3 DNA: TGTGCCAGCAGCTTGGATCGGGGCTGGAACACTGAAGCTTTCTTT.

This clone was detected only a few times. DNA of the CDR3: TGTGCCAGCAGTTTGGGGACAGTGTATGGCTACACCTTC. It is translated as CASSLGTVYGYTF. This chain connects TRBV28 to TRBJ1-2, with TRBD1 identical over 7 bases. In germline, CDR1 is MDHEN, CDR2 SYDVKM. This CDR3 comprises 13 residues. The ends lost 3 bases at V and 5 bases at J; junction bases unmatched: 3.

This clone was seen a handful of times. The chain links TRBV7-6 to TRBJ2-7, with TRBD2 matching over 10 bases. CDR3 length equals 19 residues. Trimming removed 1 base from V and 2 bases from J; junction bases left unmatched: 14. Germline lookup yields CDR1 SGHVS and CDR2 FNYEAQ. The CDR3 loop reads CASSLEALAGEGGPYEQYF. CDR3 DNA sequence: TGTGCCAGCAGCTTAGAAGCGCTAGCGGGAGAAGGGGGCCCCTACGAGCAGTACTTC.

CDR3 region: CASSGTGGTDTQYF. The CDR3 bases are TGTGCCAGCAGTGGGACAGGGGGCACAGATACGCAGTATTTT. V is TRBV6-4 and J is TRBJ2-3; 9 positions match TRBD1. Trimming cost V 4 bases and J 1 base; bases outside gene matches: 0. The CDR3 is made up of 14 amino acids. Germline-derived CDR1 and CDR2 are MRHNA and SNTAGT.

This chain joins TRBV9 and TRBJ2-3, with 9 bases lining up with TRBD1. The germline V gene encodes CDR1 SGDLS and CDR2 YYNGEE. The J segment lost 1 base and the V segment lost 0 bases, leaving 9 bases of the junction unmatched. This CDR3 has 18 amino acids. DNA for the CDR3: TGTGCCAGCAGCGTAGATGGGACAGGGTCGTCCCGCACAGATACGCAGTATTTT. Its protein product is CASSVDGTGSSRTDTQYF.

CDR3 coding DNA: TGTGCCAGCAGCCAGGACAGGAGAGCTAACTATGGCTACACCTTC. This encodes CASSQDRRANYGYTF. The genes are TRBV7-8 and TRBJ1-2, with 7 bases that match TRBD1. The J segment lost 0 bases and the V segment lost 5 bases, leaving 6 bases of the junction unmatched. Germline V gives CDR1 SGHVS, CDR2 FQNEAQ. This CDR3 is built from 15 residues.

This clone showed up just once. This chain connects TRBV27 to TRBJ1-5; 10 nucleotides match TRBD1. The V gene end was trimmed by 5 bases and the J gene end by 3 bases; junction bases not matched to a gene: 13. Germline CDR1 and CDR2: MNHEY and SMNVEV (reference sequence). This CDR3 contains 18 residues. CDR3 sequence (DNA): TGTGCCAGCAGTCCTCGGGACAGGGGACTTCCTACCAATCAGCCCCAGCATTTT. Translating gives CASSPRDRGLPTNQPQHF.

The CDR3 region has the DNA TGTGCCAGCAGTCCTCAAACCGCGGGCTACACCTTC. Protein sequence: CASSPQTAGYTF. The chain couples TRBV28 to TRBJ1-2; D not certain. This CDR3 is 12 amino acids long. CDR1 is MDHEN and CDR2 is SYDVKM in the germline V gene. Trimming took 5 bases from V and 8 from J, leaving 12 bases between them.

The chain has TRBV5-8 and TRBJ2-7, with D hard to call. V lost 0 bases to trimming and J lost 6 bases, with 4 bases between them. The CDR3 runs to 11 residues. CDR1 is SGHTS and CDR2 is YDEGEE in the germline V gene. In DNA form, the CDR3 reads TGTGCCAGCAGCTTGGCGGGCGAGCAGTACTTC. This sequence encodes CASSLAGEQYF.

V gene TRBV7-6 combines with J gene TRBJ1-2, with TRBD1 identical over 7 bases. The J segment lost 7 bases and the V segment lost 5 bases, leaving 4 bases of the junction unmatched. Germline values: CDR1 SGHVS, CDR2 FNYEAQ. The CDR3 length is 12 residues. CDR3 amino acids: CASSQTGLGYTF. In DNA form, the CDR3 reads TGTGCCAGCAGCCAGACAGGGCTTGGCTACACCTTC.

A word on this clone: Other DNA sequences in the sample encode the same CDR3. The chain couples TRBV28 to TRBJ1-1; TRBD1 is a possible D gene (5 bases). This CDR3 is built from 14 residues. Trimming left V 2 bases short and J 5 bases short, with 12 bases between. Germline lookup yields CDR1 MDHEN and CDR2 SYDVKM. CDR3: CASSLHAGPTEAFF. The CDR3 DNA reads TGTGCCAGCAGTTTACACGCAGGGCCGACTGAAGCTTTCTTT.

The chain is built from TRBV4-3 and TRBJ2-6; D is perhaps TRBD1 (5 bases). V shed 1 base and J shed 4 bases, with 8 bases lying between them. Germline V lookup: CDR1 LGHNA, CDR2 YSLEER. This CDR3 region has 15 residues. CDR3 sequence reads: CASSQGQQGANVLTF. The CDR3 DNA is TGCGCCAGCAGCCAAGGACAGCAAGGGGCCAACGTCCTGACTTTC.

The chain recombines TRBV7-6 with TRBJ2-5; TRBD2 agrees at 8 bases. V lost 3 bases and J lost 6; bases outside the gene matches: 6. Germline V gene data show CDR1 as SGHVS and CDR2 as FNYEAQ. The CDR3 extends over 14 amino acids. The CDR3 DNA reads as TGTGCCAGCAGCTTCGGTAGCGGGACTCAGACCCAGTACTTC. This codes for CASSFGSGTQTQYF.

The chain recombines TRBV29-1 with TRBJ1-1; D possibly corresponds to TRBD1 (6 bases). CDR3 length equals 14 residues. Germline V lookup: CDR1 SQVTM, CDR2 ANQGSEA. The V end lost 3 bases, the J end lost 0 bases, and 11 bases lay between the germline ends. CDR3 in amino acids: CSVDQGTLNTEAFF. DNA for the CDR3: TGCAGCGTTGACCAGGGGACCCTGAACACTGAAGCTTTCTTT. The variable domain in full, completed from reference TRBV29-1 and TRBJ1-1, reads SAVISQKPSRDICQRGTSLTIQCQVDSQVTMMFWYRQQPGQSLTLIATANQGSEATYESGFVIDKFPISRPNLTFSTLTVSNMSPEDSSIYLCSVDQGTLNTEAFFGQGTRLTVV.

This chain joins TRBV6-6 and TRBJ1-1, with D possibly TRBD1 on 5 matching bases. Germline V gene sequence: CDR1 MNHNY, CDR2 SVGAGI (reference sequence). CDR3 length: 13 amino acids. Trimming shortened V by 3 bases and J by 6 bases, and 11 bases separated the two germline ends. The CDR3 here is CASSYSDTSEAFF. Here the CDR3 DNA reads TGTGCCAGCAGTTATTCGGACACTTCTGAAGCTTTCTTT.

V gene TRBV7-3 combines with J gene TRBJ2-5; 10 bases match TRBD2. The J call is doubtful: the DNA matches TRBJ2-7 better. There are 16 residues in the CDR3. CDR1 is SGHTA and CDR2 is FQGTGA in the germline V gene. DNA of the CDR3: TGTGCCAGCAGCTTAGTAGCGGGAGGACCCCCCTACGAGCAGTACTTC. This translates into CASSLVAGGPPYEQYF.

The chain combines TRBV5-1 with TRBJ1-2; D not resolved. Per germline, CDR1 SGHRS and CDR2 YFSETQ. The CDR3 has 13 residues. Between the trimmed V and J ends, which lost 0 bases and 9 bases, there was a span of 12 bases. This chain's CDR3 is CASSLGWEGSYTF. In nucleotides, the CDR3 is TGCGCCAGCAGCTTGGGGTGGGAAGGGAGCTACACCTTC.

This chain uses TRBV7-2 with TRBJ1-5; TRBD1 matches at 10 bases. J gave up 6 bases and V 1 base, and 6 bases lay outside the gene matches. The length of the CDR3 is 16 residues. Germline V gene data show CDR1 as SGHTA and CDR2 as FQGNSA. The CDR3 DNA sequence: TGTGCCAGCAGCTTAGTCGGGACAGGGGCTGGTCAGCCCCAGCATTTT. Residues: CASSLVGTGAGQPQHF.

This clone has just a few counts. The genes are TRBV29-1 and TRBJ1-1; TRBD1 is a possible D gene (5 bases). Trimming took off 5 bases at V and 0 bases at J, with 13 bases between the two ends. CDR1 SQVTM and CDR2 ANQGSEA come from the germline V gene. The length of the CDR3 is 14 residues. CDR3 loop: CSVRDPTLNTEAFF. DNA of the CDR3: TGCAGCGTTAGGGACCCAACACTGAACACTGAAGCTTTCTTT.